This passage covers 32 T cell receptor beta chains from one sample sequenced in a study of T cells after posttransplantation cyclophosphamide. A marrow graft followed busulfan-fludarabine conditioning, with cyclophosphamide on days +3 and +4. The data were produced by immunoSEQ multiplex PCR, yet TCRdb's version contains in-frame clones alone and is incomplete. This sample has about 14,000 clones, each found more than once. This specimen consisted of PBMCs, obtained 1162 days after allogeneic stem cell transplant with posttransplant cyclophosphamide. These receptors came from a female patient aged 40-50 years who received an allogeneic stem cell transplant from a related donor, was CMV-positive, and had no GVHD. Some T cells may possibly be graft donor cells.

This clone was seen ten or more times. CDR3 DNA sequence: TGTGCCAGCAGCTTAGAAAATTTAAGAGGGTCTGAAGGCTACACCTTC. Translating gives CASSLENLRGSEGYTF. The V gene is TRBV7-8, the J gene TRBJ1-2; D remains unclear. V lost 1 base to trimming and J lost 8 bases, with 20 bases between them. Germline CDR1 reads SGHVS; CDR2 reads FQNEAQ. This CDR3 has 16 residues. Full variable domain (missing parts from reference TRBV7-8 and TRBJ1-2): GAGVSQSPRYKVAKRGQDVALRCDPISGHVSLFWYQQALGQGPEFLTYFQNEAQLDKSGLPSDRFFAERPEGSVSTLKIQRTQQEDSAVYLCASSLENLRGSEGYTFGSGTRLTVV.

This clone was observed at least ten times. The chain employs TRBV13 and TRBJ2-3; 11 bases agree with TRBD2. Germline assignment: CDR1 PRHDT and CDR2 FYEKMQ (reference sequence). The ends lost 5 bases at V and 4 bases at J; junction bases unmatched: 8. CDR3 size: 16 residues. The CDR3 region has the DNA TGTGCCAGCAGCCCCGTAGCGGGGGGGGGCTCAGATACGCAGTATTTT. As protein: CASSPVAGGGSDTQYF.

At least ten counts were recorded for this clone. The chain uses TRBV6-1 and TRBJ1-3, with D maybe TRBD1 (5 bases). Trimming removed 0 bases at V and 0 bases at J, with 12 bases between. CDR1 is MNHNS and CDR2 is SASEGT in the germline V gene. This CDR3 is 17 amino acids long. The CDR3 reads CASSEALGGFSGNTIYF. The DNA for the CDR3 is TGTGCCAGCAGTGAAGCTTTGGGGGGTTTCTCTGGAAACACCATATATTTT.

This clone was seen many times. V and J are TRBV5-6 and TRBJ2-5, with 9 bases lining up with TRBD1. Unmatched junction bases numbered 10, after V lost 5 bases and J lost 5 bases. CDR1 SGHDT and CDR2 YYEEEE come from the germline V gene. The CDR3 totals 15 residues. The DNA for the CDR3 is TGTGCCAGCAGTTGGGACAGGGCCGTTCCGGAGACCCAGTACTTC. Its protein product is CASSWDRAVPETQYF.

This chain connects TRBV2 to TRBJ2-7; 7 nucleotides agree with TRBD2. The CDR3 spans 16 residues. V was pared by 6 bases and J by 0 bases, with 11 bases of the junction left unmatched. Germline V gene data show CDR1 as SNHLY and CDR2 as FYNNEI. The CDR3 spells CASSGPWSGASYEQYF. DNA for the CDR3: TGTGCCAGCAGCGGCCCTTGGAGCGGGGCCTCCTACGAGCAGTACTTC.

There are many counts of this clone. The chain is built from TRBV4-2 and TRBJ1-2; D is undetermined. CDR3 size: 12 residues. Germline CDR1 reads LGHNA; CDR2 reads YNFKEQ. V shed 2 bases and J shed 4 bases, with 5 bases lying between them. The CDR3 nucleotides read TGTGCCAGCAGCCAAAACAGCTATGGCTACACCTTC. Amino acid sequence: CASSQNSYGYTF.

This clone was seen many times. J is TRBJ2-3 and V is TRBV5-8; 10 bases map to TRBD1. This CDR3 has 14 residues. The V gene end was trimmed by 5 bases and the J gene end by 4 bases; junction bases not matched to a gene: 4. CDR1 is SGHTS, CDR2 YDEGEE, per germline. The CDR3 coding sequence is TGTGCCAGCAGTTCCGGGACAGGGGCAGATACGCAGTATTTT. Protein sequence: CASSSGTGADTQYF.

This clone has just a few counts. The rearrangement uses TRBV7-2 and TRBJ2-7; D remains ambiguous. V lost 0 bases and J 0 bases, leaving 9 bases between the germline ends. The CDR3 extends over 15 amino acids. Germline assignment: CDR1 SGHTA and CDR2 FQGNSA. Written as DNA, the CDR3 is TGTGCCAGCAGCTTAGCTGGCGGCCCCTCCTACGAGCAGTACTTC. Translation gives CASSLAGGPSYEQYF. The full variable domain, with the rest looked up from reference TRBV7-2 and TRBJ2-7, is GAGVSQSPSNKVTEKGKDVELRCDPISGHTALYWYRQSLGQGLEFLIYFQGNSAPDKSGLPSDRFSAERTGGSVSTLTIQRTQQEDSAVYLCASSLAGGPSYEQYFGPGTRLTVT.

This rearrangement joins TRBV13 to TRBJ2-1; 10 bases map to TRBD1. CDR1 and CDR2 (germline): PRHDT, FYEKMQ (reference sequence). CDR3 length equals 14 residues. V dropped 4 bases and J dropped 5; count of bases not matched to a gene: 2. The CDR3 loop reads CASSSGQGDNEQFF. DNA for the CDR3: TGTGCCAGCAGCTCTGGACAGGGGGACAATGAGCAGTTCTTC.

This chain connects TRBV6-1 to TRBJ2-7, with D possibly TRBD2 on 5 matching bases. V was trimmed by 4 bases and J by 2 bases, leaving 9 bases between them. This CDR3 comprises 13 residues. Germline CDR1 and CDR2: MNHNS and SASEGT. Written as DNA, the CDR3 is TGTGCCAGCAGTGTGGCCGGGACCTACGAGCAGTACTTC. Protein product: CASSVAGTYEQYF.

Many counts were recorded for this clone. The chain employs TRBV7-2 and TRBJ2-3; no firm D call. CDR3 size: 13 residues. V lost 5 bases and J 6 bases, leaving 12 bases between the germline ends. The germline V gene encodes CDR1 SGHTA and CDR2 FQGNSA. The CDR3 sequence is CASSPPREDTQYF. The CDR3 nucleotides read TGTGCCAGCAGCCCCCCCCGCGAGGATACGCAGTATTTT.

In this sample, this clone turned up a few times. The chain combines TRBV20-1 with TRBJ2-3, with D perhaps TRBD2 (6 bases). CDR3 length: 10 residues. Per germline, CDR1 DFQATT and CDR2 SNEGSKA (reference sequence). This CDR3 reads CSGGYDTQYF. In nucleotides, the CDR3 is TGCTCCGGGGGATACGATACGCAGTATTTT.

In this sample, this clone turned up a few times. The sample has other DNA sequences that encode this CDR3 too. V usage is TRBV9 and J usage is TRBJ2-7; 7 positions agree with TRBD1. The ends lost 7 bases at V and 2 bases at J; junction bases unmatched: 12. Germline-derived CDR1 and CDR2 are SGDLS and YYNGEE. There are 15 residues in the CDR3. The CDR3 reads CASFIEQGTAYEQYF. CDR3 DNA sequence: TGTGCCAGCTTCATCGAACAGGGGACGGCCTACGAGCAGTACTTC.

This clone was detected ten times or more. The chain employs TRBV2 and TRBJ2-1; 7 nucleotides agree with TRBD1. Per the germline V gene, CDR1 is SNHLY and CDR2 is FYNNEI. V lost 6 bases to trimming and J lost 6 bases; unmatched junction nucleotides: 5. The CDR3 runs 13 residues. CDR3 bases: TGTGCCAGCAGGACAGGGTTCACCAATGAGCAGTTCTTC. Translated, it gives CASRTGFTNEQFF.

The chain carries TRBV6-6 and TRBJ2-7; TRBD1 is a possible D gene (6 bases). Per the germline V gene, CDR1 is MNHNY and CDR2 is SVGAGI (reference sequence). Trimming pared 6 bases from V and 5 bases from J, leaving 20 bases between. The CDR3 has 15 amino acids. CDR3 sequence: CASRGGLSDRNEQYF. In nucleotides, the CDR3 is TGTGCCAGCAGAGGGGGTCTCTCCGATCGCAACGAGCAGTACTTC.

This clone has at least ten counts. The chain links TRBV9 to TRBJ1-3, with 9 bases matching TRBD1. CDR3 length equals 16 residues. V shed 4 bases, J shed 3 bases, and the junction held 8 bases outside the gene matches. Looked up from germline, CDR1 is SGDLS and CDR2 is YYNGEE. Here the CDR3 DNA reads TGTGCCAGCAGCTCTCGGACAGGGGTCTATGGAAACACCATATATTTT. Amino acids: CASSSRTGVYGNTIYF.

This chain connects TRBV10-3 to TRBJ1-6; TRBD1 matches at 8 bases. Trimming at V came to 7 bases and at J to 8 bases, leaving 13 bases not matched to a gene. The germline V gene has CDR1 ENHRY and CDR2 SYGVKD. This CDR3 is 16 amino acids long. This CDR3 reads CAITEDRGFFDSPLHF. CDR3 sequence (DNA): TGTGCCATCACAGAAGACAGGGGATTTTTCGATTCACCCCTCCACTTT.

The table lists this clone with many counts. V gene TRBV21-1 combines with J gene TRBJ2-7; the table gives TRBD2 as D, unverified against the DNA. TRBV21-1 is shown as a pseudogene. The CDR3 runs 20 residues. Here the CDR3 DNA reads TGTGCCAGCAGCAAACCCCTCGTGAGGGCAGCAAGGCCTAACTCCTACGAGCAGTACTTC. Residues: CASSKPLVRAARPNSYEQYF.

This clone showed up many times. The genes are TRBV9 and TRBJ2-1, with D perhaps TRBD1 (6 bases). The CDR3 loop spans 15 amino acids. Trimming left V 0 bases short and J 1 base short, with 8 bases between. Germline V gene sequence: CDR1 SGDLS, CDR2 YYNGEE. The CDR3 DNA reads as TGTGCCAGCAGCGTAGGGGGGCAGTCCTACAATGAGCAGTTCTTC. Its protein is CASSVGGQSYNEQFF.

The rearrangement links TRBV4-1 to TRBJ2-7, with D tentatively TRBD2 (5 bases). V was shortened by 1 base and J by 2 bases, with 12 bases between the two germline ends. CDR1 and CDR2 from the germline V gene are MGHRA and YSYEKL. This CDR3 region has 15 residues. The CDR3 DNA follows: TGCGCCAGCAGCCAAGCGGGAACCGGGGCCTACGAGCAGTACTTC. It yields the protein CASSQAGTGAYEQYF.

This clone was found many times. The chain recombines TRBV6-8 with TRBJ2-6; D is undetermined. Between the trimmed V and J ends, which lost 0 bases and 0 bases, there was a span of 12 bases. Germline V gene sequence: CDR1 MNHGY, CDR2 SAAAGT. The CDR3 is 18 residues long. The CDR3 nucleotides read TGTGCCAGCAGTTACTCATTTAGACGGAGCTCTGGGGCCAACGTCCTGACTTTC. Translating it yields CASSYSFRRSSGANVLTF.

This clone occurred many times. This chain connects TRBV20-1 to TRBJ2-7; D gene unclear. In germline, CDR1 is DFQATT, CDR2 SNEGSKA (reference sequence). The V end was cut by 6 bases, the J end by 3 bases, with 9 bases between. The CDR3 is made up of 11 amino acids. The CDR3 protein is CSAQVGYEQYF. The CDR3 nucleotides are TGCAGTGCCCAGGTTGGCTACGAGCAGTACTTC.

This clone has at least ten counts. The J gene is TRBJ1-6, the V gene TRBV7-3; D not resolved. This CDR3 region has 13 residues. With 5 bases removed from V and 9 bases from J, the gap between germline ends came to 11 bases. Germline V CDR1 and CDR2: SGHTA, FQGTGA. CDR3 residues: CASSPRSSSPLHF. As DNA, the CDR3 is TGTGCCAGCAGCCCCCGATCGAGTTCACCCCTCCACTTT.

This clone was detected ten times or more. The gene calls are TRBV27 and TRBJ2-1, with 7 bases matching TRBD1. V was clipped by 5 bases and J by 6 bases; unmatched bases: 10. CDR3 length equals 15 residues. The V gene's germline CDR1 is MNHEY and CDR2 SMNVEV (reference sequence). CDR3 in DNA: TGTGCCAGCAGTCCCCTGACAGGGACCCCCAATGAGCAGTTCTTC. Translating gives CASSPLTGTPNEQFF.

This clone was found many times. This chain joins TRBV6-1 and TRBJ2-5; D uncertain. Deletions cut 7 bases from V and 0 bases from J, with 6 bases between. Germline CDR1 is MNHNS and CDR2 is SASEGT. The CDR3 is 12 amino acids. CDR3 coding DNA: TGTGCCAGCATGGAGAACCAAGAGACCCAGTACTTC. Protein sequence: CASMENQETQYF.

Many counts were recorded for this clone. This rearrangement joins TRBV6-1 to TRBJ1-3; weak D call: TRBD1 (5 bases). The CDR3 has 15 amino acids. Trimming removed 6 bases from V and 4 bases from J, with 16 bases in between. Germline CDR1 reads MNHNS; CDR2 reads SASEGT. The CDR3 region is CASRGGLHQGNTIYF. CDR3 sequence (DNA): TGTGCCAGCAGGGGGGGTTTACACCAAGGAAACACCATATATTTT.

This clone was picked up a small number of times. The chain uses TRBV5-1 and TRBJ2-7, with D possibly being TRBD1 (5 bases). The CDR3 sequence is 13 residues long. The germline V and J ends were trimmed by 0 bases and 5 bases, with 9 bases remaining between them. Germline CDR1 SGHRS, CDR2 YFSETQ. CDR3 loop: CASSLEGADEQYF. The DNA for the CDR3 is TGCGCCAGCAGCTTGGAAGGGGCCGACGAGCAGTACTTC.

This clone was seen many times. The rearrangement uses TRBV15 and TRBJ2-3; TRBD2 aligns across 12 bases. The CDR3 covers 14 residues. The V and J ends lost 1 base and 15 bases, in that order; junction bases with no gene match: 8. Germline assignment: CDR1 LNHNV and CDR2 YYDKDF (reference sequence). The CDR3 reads CATSRVLTSGGLYF. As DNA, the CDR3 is TGTGCCACCAGCAGAGTCCTGACTAGCGGGGGCCTTTATTTT. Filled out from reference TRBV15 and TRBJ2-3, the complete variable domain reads DAMVIQNPRYQVTQFGKPVTLSCSQTLNHNVMYWYQQKSSQAPKLLFHYYDKDFNNEADTPDNFQSRRPNTSFCFLDIRSPGLGDTAMYLCATSRVLTSGGLYFGPGTRLTVL.

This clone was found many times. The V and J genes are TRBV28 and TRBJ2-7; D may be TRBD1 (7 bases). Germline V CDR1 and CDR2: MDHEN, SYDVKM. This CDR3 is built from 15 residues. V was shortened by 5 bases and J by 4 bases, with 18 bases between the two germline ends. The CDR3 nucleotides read TGTGCCAGCAGTCCTCTCCCAGGGGGACTTTACGAGCAGTACTTC. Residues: CASSPLPGGLYEQYF.

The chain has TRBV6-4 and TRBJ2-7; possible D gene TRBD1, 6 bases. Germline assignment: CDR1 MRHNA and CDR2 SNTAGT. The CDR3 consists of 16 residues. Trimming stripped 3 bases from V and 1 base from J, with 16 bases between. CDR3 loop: CASSEALQGLSYEQYF. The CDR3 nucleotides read TGTGCCAGCAGTGAAGCGCTACAGGGATTGTCCTACGAGCAGTACTTC.

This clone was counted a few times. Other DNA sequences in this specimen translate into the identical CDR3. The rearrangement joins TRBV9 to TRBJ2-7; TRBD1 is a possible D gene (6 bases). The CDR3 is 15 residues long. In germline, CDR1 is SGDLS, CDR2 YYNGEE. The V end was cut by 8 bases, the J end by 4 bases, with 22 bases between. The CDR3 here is CASFFKQGTAYEQYF. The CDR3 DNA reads TGTGCCAGTTTTTTCAAGCAGGGGACGGCATACGAGCAGTACTTC.

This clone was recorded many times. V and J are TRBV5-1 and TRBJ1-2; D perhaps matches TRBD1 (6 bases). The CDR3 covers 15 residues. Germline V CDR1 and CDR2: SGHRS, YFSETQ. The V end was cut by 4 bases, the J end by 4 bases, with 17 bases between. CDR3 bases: TGCGCCAGCAGCAAAGTACCAGGGGAAGGCTATGGCTACACCTTC. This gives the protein CASSKVPGEGYGYTF.